This T cell receptor (beta chain) was recorded in a study of immune heterogeneity within non-small cell lung tumors. Bulk tumor genomic DNA, about 570 ng per sample, was the template. Taken during surgery, several biopsies per primary tumor were spaced as far apart as possible within the tumor mass. The cohort was untreated, with newly diagnosed non-small cell lung cancer undergoing curative surgery. Donor patients had newly diagnosed non-small cell lung cancer and were having surgery with curative intent. Between the trimmed V and J ends, which lost 10 bases and 1 base, there was a span of 11 bases. The V gene's germline CDR1 is SGHTA and CDR2 FQGNSA. The CDR3 has 13 residues. TCR beta CDR3 amplification used multiplex PCR with 32 V and 13 J primers. Each CDR3 protein gets one entry after TCRdb re-called the multiplex PCR reads with MiXCR. Of around 20,000 distinct CDR3 sequences listed, 25% to 35% are singletons.

This TCR came from a man in his forties or fifties with non-small cell lung cancer. This rearrangement joins TRBV7-2 to TRBJ2-1; perhaps TRBD2 as D (5 bases). The sample was lung tumor tissue. The CDR3: CATTGSSYNEQFF. The CDR3 DNA sequence: TGTGCCACGACGGGGTCGTCCTACAATGAGCAGTTCTTC.